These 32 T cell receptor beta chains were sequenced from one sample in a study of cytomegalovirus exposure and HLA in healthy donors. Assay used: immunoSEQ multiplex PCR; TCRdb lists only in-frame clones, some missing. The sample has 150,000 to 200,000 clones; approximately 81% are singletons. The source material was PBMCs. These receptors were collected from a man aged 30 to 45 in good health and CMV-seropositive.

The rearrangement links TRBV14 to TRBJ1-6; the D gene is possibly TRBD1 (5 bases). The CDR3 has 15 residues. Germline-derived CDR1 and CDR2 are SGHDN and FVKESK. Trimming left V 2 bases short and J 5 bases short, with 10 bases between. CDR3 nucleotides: TGTGCCAGCAGCCAAAGGGGCCGTCATAATTCACCCCTCCACTTT. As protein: CASSQRGRHNSPLHF. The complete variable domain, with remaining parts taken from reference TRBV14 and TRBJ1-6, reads EAGVTQFPSHSVIEKGQTVTLRCDPISGHDNLYWYRRVMGKEIKFLLHFVKESKQDESGMPNNRFLAERTGGTYSTLKVQPAELEDSGVYFCASSQRGRHNSPLHFGNGTRLTVT.

CDR3 sequence reads: CASSSIGRRTQGLFF. CDR3 in DNA: TGTGCCAGCAGCTCAATTGGCAGGAGAACACAGGGACTGTTTTTT. This chain uses TRBV7-9 with TRBJ1-4; TRBD1 is a possible D gene (6 bases). This CDR3 is 15 amino acids long. The V end was cut by 4 bases, the J end by 13 bases, with 22 bases between. Germline V gene data show CDR1 as SEHNR and CDR2 as FQNEAQ (reference sequence).

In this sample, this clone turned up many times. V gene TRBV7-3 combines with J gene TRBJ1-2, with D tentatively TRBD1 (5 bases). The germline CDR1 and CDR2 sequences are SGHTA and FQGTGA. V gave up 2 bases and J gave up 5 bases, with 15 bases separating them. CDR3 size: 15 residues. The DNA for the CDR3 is TGTGCCAGCAGCTTATTTTGGAGGGGACGGTATGGCTACACCTTC. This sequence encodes CASSLFWRGRYGYTF.

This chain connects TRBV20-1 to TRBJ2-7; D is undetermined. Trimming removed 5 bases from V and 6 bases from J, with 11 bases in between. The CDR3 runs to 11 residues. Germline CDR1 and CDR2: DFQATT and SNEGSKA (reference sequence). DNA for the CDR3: TGCAGTGCTCAAAGCCCCGTCGAGCAGTACTTC. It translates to CSAQSPVEQYF.

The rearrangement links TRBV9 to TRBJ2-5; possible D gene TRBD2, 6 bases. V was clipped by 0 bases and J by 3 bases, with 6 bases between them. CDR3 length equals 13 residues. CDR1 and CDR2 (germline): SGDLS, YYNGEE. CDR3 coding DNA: TGTGCCAGCAGCGTAGGCGGGAAAGAGACCCAGTACTTC. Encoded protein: CASSVGGKETQYF.

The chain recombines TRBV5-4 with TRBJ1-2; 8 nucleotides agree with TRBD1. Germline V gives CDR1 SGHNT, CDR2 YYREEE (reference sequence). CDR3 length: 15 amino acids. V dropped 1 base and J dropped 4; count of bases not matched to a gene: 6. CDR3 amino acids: CASSLPRDRFYGYTF. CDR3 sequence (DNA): TGTGCCAGCAGCTTGCCCCGGGACAGGTTCTATGGCTACACCTTC.

CDR3 DNA: TGTGCCAGCAGTTTATGGGGGCGTGATTCACCCCTCCACTTT. This sequence encodes CASSLWGRDSPLHF. The V call is TRBV27, the J call TRBJ1-6; a weak D match, TRBD1 (6 bases). Trimming removed 1 base from V and 8 bases from J, with 9 bases in between. The CDR3 totals 14 residues. The germline gives CDR1 MNHEY, CDR2 SMNVEV (reference sequence).

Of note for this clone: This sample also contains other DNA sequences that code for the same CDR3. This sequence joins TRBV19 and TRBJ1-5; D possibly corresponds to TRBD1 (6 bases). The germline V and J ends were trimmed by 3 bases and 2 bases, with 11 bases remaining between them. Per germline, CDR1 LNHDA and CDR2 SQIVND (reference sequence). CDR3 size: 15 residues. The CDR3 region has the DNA TGTGCCAGTAGTATCCGGGACACGCGCAATCAGCCCCAGCATTTT. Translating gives CASSIRDTRNQPQHF.

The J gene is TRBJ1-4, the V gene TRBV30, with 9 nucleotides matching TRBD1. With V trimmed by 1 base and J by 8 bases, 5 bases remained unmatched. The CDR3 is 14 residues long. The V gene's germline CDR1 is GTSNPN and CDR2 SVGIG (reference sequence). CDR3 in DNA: TGTGCCTGGAGTGAAACAGGGGGCAGGGAAAAACTGTTTTTT. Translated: CAWSETGGREKLFF.

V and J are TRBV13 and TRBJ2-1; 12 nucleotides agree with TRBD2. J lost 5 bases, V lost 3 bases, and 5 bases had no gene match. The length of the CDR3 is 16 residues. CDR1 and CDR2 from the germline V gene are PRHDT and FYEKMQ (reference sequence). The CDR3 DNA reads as TGTGCCAGCAGCTTCCTGACTAGCGGGAGACACAATGAGCAGTTCTTC. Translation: CASSFLTSGRHNEQFF.

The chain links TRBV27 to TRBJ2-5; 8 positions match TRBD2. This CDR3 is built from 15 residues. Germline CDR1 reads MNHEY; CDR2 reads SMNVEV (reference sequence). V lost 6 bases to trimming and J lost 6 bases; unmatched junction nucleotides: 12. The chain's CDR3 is CASSPGGGPGKTQYF. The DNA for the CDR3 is TGTGCCAGCAGCCCCGGCGGGGGGCCAGGAAAGACCCAGTACTTC.

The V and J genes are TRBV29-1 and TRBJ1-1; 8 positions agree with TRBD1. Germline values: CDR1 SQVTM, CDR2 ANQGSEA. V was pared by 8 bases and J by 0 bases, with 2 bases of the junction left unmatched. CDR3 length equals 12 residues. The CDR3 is CSSDRVNTEAFF. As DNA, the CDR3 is TGCAGCTCGGACAGGGTGAACACTGAAGCTTTCTTT. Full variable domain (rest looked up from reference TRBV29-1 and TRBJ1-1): SAVISQKPSRDICQRGTSLTIQCQVDSQVTMMFWYRQQPGQSLTLIATANQGSEATYESGFVIDKFPISRPNLTFSTLTVSNMSPEDSSIYLCSSDRVNTEAFFGQGTRLTVV.

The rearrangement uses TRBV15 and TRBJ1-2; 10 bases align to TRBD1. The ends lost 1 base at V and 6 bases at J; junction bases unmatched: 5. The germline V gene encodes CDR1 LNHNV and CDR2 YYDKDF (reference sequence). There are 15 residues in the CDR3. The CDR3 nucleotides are TGTGCCACCAGCAGAGGCTTTGGGACAGGGGATGGCTACACCTTC. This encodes CATSRGFGTGDGYTF.

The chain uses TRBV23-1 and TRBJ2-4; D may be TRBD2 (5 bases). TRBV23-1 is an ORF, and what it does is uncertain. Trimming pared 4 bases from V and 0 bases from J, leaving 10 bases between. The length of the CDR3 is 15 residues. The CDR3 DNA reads TGCGCCAGCAGTCTTCTAGCCCTAGCCAAAAACATTCAGTACTTC. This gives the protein CASSLLALAKNIQYF.

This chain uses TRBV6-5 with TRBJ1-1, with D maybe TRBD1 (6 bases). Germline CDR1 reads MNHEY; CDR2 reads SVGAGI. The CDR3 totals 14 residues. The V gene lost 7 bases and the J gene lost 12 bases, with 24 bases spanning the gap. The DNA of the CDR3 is TGTGCCAGCACCAAGTTACAGGGCCTGATGGCTCCTTTCTTT. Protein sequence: CASTKLQGLMAPFF.

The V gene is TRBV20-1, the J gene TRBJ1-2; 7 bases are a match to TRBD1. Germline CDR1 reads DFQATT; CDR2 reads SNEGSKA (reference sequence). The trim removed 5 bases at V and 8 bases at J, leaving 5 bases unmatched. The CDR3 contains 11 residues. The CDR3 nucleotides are TGCAGTGCTTTAGGGGGCCGCGGCTACACCTTC. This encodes CSALGGRGYTF.

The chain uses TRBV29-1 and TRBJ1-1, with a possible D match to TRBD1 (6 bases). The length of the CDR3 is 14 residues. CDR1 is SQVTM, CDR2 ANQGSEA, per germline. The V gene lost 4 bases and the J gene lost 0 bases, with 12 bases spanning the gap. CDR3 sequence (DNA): TGCAGCGTTGTCGAGGCAGGGGTGAACACTGAAGCTTTCTTT. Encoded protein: CSVVEAGVNTEAFF.

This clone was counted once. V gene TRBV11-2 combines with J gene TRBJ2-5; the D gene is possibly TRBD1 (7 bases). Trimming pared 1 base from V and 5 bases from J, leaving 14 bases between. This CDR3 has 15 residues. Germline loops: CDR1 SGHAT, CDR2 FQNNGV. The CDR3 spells CASSLGRGQGETQYF. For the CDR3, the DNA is TGTGCCAGCAGCTTAGGGAGGGGGCAAGGGGAGACCCAGTACTTC.

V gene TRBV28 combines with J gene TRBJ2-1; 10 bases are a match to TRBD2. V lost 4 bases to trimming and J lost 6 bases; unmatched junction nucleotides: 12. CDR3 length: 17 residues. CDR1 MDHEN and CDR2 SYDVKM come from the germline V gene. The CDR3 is CASSSSSGGAGFNEQFF. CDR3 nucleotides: TGTGCCAGCAGTTCATCAAGCGGGGGGGCCGGGTTCAATGAGCAGTTCTTC. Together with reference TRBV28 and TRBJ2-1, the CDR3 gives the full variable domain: DVKVTQSSRYLVKRTGEKVFLECVQDMDHENMFWYRQDPGLGLRLIYFSYDVKMKEKGDIPEGYSVSREKKERFSLILESASTNQTSMYLCASSSSSGGAGFNEQFFGPGTRLTVL.

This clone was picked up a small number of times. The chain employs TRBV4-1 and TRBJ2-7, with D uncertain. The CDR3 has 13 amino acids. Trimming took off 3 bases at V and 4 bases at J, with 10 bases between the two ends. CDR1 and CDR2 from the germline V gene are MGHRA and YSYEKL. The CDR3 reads CASSQMLRYEQYF. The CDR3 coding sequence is TGCGCCAGCAGCCAGATGCTCAGGTACGAGCAGTACTTC.

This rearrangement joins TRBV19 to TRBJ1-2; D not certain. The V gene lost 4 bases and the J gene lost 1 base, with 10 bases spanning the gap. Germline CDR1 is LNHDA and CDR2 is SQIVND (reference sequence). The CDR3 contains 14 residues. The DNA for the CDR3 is TGTGCCAGTAGTACCCCGGGGATTAACTATGGCTACACCTTC. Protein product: CASSTPGINYGYTF.

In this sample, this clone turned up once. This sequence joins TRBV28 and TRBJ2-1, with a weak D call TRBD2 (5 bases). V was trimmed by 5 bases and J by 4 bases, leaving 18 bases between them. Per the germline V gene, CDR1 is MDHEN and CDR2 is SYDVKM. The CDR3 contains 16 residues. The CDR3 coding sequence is TGTGCCAGCAGTCTCTCCCCCTATGAGCGGTACAATGAGCAGTTCTTC. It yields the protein CASSLSPYERYNEQFF.

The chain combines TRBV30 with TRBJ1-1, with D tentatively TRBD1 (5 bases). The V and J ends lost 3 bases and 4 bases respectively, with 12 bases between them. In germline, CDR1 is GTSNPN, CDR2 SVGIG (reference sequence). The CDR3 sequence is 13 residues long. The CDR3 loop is CAWSWGVSTEAFF. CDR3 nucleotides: TGTGCCTGGAGCTGGGGGGTTAGCACTGAAGCTTTCTTT.

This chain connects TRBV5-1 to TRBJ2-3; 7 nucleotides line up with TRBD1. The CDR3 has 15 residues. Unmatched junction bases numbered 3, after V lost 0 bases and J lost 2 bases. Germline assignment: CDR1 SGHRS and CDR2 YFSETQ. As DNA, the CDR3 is TGCGCCAGCAGCTTGGAGGACAGGCCCACAGATACGCAGTATTTT. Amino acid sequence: CASSLEDRPTDTQYF.

The CDR3 sequence: CASSVSGAESNEQFF. DNA for the CDR3: TGTGCCAGCAGCGTATCAGGGGCGGAGAGCAATGAGCAGTTCTTC. The chain couples TRBV9 to TRBJ2-1; possibly TRBD1 for D (6 bases). Germline values: CDR1 SGDLS, CDR2 YYNGEE. V lost 1 base, J lost 6 bases, and 14 bases lay in between. This CDR3 is built from 15 residues.

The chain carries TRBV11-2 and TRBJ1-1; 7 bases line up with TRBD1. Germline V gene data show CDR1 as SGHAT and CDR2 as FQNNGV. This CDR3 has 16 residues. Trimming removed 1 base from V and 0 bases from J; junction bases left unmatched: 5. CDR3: CASSLGGQSMNTEAFF. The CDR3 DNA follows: TGTGCCAGCAGCTTAGGGGGACAGTCCATGAACACTGAAGCTTTCTTT.

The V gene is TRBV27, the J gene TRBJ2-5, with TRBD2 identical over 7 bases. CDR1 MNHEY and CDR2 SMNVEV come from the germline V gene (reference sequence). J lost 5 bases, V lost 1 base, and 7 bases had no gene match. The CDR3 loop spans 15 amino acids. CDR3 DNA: TGTGCCAGCAGTTTATGGGGCGGGAGTCCGGAGACCCAGTACTTC. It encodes CASSLWGGSPETQYF.

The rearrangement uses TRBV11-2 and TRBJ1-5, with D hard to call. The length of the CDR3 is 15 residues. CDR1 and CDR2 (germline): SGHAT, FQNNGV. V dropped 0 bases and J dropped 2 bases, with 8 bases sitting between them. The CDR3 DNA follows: TGTGCCAGCAGCTTAGATGAGGGCGGCAATCAGCCCCAGCATTTT. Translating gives CASSLDEGGNQPQHF.

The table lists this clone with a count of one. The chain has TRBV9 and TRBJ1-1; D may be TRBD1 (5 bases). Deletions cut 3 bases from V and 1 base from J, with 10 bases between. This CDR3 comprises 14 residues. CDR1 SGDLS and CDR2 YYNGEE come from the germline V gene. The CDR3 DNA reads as TGTGCCAGCAGCGGCGGGACGGCGAACACTGAAGCTTTCTTT. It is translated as CASSGGTANTEAFF.

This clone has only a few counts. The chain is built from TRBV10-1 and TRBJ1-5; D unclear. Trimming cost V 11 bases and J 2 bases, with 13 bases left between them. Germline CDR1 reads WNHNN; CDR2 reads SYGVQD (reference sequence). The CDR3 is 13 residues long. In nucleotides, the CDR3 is TGCGCCGGCCTACGGCAGGGCAATCAGCCCCAGCATTTT. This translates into CAGLRQGNQPQHF.

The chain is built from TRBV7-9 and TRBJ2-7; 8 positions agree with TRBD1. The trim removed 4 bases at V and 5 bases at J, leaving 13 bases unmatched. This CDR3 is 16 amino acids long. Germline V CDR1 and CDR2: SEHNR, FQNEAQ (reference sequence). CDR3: CASSSSGSQGAHEQYF. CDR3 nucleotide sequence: TGTGCCAGCAGCTCGTCGGGTAGCCAGGGGGCCCACGAGCAGTACTTC.

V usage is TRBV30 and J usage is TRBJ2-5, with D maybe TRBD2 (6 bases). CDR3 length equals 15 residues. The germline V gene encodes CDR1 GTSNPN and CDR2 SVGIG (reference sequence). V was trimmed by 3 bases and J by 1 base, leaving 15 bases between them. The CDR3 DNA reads TGTGCCTGGAGGTCCGGGAGAGGGGCCCAAGAGACCCAGTACTTC. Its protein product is CAWRSGRGAQETQYF.